Following are 3 T cell receptor beta chains from one sample sequenced in a study of blood T cells in healthy people across ages. Primed by a sample-barcoded 5' primer and a J-beta primer mix, a second PCR proceeded for roughly 7 to 12 cycles. In TCRdb, the 5' RACE reads were re-called with MiXCR into one record per CDR3 protein. The data contain hundreds of thousands of distinct CDR3 sequences, 25% to 30% of them seen just once; the ten biggest clones take up 17%. The sequencing input was blood. The receptors originated from a woman of 80 years or more in good health.

In this sample, this clonotype turned up many times. The chain uses TRBV20-1 and TRBJ2-3, with 9 bases lining up with TRBD2. CDR1 is DFQATT and CDR2 is SNEGSKA in the germline V gene (reference sequence). This CDR3 spans 16 amino acids. V dropped 6 bases and J dropped 4; count of bases not matched to a gene: 14. CDR3 residues: CSAQSRRGGAADTQYF. In DNA form, the CDR3 reads TGCAGTGCACAGTCCCGGCGGGGGGGAGCGGCAGATACGCAGTATTTT.

This clonotype was recorded many times. The genes are TRBV21-1 and TRBJ1-2; TRBD1, the table's D call, lacks a check against the DNA. TRBV21-1 is listed as a pseudogene. CDR3 length: 15 amino acids. CDR3 bases: TGTGCCAGCAGCAAAGGAGGTCAGGGTTATGATGGCTACACCTTC. It yields the protein CASSKGGQGYDGYTF.

This clonotype has just a few counts. The V and J genes are TRBV28 and TRBJ1-5, with 8 nucleotides matching TRBD1. Losses at the gene ends were 6 bases for V and 2 bases for J; bases not matched to a gene: 12. The CDR3 consists of 17 residues. CDR1 is MDHEN, CDR2 SYDVKM, per germline. CDR3 DNA: TGTGCCAGCAGCTCCGGGACAGGATTCCCACGCAATCAGCCCCAGCATTTT. It codes for CASSSGTGFPRNQPQHF.